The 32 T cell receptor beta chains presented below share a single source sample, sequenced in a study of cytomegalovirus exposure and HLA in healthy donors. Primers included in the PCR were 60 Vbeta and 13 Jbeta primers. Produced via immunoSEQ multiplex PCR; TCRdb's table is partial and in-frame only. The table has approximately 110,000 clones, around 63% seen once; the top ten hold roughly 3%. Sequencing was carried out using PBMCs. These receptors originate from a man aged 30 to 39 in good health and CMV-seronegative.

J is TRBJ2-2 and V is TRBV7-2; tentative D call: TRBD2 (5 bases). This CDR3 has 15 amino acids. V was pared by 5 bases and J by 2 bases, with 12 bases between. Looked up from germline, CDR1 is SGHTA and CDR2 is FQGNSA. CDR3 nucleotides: TGTGCCAGCAGCCACCGGACTGGCAACACCGGGGAGCTGTTTTTT. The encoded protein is CASSHRTGNTGELFF.

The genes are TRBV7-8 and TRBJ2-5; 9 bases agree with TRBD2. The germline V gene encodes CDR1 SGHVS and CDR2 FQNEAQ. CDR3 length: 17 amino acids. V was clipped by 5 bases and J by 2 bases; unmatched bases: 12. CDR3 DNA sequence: TGTGCCAGCAGCCCCCTGTTGGGACTAGCAAAACAAGAGACCCAGTACTTC. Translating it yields CASSPLLGLAKQETQYF. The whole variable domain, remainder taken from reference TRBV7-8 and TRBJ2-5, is GAGVSQSPRYKVAKRGQDVALRCDPISGHVSLFWYQQALGQGPEFLTYFQNEAQLDKSGLPSDRFFAERPEGSVSTLKIQRTQQEDSAVYLCASSPLLGLAKQETQYFGPGTRLLVL.

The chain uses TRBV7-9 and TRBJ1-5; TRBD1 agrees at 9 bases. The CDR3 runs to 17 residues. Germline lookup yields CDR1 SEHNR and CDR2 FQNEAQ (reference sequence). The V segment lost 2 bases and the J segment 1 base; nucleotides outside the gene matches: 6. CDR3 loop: CASSLSKGQGSNQPQHF. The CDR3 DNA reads TGTGCCAGCAGCTTATCTAAGGGACAGGGAAGCAATCAGCCCCAGCATTTT.

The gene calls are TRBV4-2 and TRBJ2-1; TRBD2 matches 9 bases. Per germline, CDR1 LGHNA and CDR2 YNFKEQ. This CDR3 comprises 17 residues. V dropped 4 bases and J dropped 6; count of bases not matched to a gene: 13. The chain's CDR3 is CASSPDLAGEVSNEQFF. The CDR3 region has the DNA TGTGCCAGCAGCCCAGACTTAGCGGGAGAGGTTTCCAATGAGCAGTTCTTC.

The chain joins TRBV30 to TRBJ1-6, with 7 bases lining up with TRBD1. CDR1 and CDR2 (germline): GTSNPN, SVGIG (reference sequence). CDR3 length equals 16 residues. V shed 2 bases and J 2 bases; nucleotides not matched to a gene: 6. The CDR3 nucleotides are TGTGCCTGGAGTTCGGACAGGTCAACCTATAATTCACCCCTCCACTTT. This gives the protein CAWSSDRSTYNSPLHF. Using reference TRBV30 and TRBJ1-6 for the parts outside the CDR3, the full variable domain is SQTIHQWPATLVQPVGSPLSLECTVEGTSNPNLYWYRQAAGRGLQLLFYSVGIGQISSEVPQNLSASRPQDRQFILSSKKLLLSDSGFYLCAWSSDRSTYNSPLHFGNGTRLTVT.

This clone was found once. The CDR3: CASSQANRGVSEKLFF. The DNA of the CDR3 is TGCGCCAGCAGCCAGGCCAACAGGGGAGTGTCTGAAAAACTGTTTTTT. J is TRBJ1-4 and V is TRBV4-1; TRBD1 matches 7 bases. V lost 3 bases and J lost 7; bases outside the gene matches: 11. Looked up from germline, CDR1 is MGHRA and CDR2 is YSYEKL. This CDR3 has 16 amino acids.

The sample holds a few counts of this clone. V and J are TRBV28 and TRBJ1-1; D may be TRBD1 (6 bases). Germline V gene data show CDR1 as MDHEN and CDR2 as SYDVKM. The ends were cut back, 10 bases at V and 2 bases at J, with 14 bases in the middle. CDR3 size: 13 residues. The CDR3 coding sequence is TGTGCCATACAGGGTGCATTAAACACTGAAGCTTTCTTT. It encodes CAIQGALNTEAFF.

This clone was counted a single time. The CDR3: CASSASLSTEAFF. DNA for the CDR3: TGTGCCAGCAGCGCCTCCCTCTCCACTGAAGCTTTCTTT. The gene calls are TRBV9 and TRBJ1-1; D is uncertain. V lost 3 bases, J lost 4 bases, and 10 bases lay in between. Germline V gene data show CDR1 as SGDLS and CDR2 as YYNGEE. The CDR3 sequence is 13 residues long.

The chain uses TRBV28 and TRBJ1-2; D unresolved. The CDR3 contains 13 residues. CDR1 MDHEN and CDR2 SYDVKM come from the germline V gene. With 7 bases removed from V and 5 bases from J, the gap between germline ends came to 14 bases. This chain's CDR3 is CASTPRAEYGYTF. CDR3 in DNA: TGTGCCAGCACCCCGAGGGCGGAGTATGGCTACACCTTC.

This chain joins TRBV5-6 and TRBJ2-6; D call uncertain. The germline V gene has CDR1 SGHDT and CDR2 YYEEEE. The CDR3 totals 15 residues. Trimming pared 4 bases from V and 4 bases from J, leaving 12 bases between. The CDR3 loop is CASSLGLSGANVLTF. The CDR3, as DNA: TGTGCCAGCAGCCTCGGTTTGTCGGGGGCCAACGTCCTGACTTTC.

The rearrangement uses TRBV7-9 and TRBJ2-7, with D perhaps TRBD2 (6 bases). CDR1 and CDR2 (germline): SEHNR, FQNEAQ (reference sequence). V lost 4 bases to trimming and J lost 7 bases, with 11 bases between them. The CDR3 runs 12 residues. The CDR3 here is CASSSVGGEQYF. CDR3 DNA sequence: TGTGCCAGCAGCTCGGTCGGGGGTGAGCAGTACTTC.

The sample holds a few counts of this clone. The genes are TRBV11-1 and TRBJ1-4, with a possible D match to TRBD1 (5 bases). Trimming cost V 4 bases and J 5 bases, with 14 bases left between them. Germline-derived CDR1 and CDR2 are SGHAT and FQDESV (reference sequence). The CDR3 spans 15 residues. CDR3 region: CASSSEGRFNEKLFF. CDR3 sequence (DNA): TGTGCCAGCAGCTCGGAGGGACGGTTCAATGAAAAACTGTTTTTT.

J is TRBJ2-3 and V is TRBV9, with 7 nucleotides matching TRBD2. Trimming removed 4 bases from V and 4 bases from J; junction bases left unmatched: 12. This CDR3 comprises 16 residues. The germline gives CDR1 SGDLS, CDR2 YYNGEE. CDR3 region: CASSPRLPGGPDTQYF. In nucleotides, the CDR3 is TGTGCCAGCAGCCCCCGTTTACCGGGAGGACCAGATACGCAGTATTTT.

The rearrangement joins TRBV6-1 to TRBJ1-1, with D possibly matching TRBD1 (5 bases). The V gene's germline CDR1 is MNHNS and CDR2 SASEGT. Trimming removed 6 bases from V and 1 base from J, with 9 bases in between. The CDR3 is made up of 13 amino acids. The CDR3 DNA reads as TGTGCCAGCAGAATGACAGAGAACACTGAAGCTTTCTTT. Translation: CASRMTENTEAFF.

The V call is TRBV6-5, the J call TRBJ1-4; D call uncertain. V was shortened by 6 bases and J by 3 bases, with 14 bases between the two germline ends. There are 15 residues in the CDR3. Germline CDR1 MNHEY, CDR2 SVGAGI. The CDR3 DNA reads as TGTGCCAGCAGACCCATCTCCAGTTCTAATGAAAAACTGTTTTTT. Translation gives CASRPISSSNEKLFF.

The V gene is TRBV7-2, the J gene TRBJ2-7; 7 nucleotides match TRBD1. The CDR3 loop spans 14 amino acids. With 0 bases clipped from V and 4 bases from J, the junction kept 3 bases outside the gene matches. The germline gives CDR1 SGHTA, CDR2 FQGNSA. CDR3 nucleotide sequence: TGTGCCAGCAGCTTAGCCACAGGGGCTTACGAGCAGTACTTC. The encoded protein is CASSLATGAYEQYF.

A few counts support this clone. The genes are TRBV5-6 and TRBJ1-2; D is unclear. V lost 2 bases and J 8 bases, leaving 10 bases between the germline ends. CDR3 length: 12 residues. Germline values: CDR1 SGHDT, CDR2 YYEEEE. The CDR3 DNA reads TGTGCCAGCAGCTTCGTCCCCTTCGGCTACACCTTC. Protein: CASSFVPFGYTF.

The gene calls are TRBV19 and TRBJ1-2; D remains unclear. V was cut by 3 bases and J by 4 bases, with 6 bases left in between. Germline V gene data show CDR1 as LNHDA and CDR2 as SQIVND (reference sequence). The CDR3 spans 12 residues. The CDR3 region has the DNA TGTGCCAGTAGTATCGCCGGCTATGGCTACACCTTC. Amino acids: CASSIAGYGYTF.

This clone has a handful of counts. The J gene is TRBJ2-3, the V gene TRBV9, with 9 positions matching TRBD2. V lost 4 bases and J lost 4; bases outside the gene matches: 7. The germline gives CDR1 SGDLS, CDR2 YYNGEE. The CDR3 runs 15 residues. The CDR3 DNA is TGTGCCAGCAGCCCGACTAGCGGTCTGCCAGATACGCAGTATTTT. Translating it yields CASSPTSGLPDTQYF.

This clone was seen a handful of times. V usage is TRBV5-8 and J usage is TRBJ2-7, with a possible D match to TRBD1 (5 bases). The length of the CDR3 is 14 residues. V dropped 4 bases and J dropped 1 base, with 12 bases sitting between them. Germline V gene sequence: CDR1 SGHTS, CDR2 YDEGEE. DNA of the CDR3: TGTGCCAGCAGCGCTAGGGCAGGGTCCTACGAGCAGTACTTC. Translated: CASSARAGSYEQYF.

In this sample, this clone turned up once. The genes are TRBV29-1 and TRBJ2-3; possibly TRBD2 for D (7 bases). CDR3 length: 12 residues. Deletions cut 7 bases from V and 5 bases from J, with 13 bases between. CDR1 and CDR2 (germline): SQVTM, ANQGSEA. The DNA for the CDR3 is TGCAGCGGGGGGGGGCAGGTAGATACGCAGTATTTT. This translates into CSGGGQVDTQYF.

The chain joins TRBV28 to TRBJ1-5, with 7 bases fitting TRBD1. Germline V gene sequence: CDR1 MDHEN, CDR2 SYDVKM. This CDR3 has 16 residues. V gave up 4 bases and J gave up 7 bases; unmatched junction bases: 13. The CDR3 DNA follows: TGTGCCAGCAGTTACAGGGGCCCGCTTGGAGAACAGCCCCAGCATTTT. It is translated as CASSYRGPLGEQPQHF.

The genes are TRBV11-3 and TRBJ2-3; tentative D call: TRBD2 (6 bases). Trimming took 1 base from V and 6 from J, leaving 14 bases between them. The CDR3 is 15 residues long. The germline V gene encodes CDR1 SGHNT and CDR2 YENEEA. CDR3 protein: CASSLGSTSIDTQYF. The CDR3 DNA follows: TGTGCCAGCAGCTTAGGATCAACTAGCATTGATACGCAGTATTTT.

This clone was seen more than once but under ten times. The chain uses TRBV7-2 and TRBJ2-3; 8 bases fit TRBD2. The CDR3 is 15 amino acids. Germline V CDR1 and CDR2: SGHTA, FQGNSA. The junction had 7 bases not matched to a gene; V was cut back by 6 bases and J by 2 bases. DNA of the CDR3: TGTGCCAGCAGTTATAGCGGGGTACACACAGATACGCAGTATTTT. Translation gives CASSYSGVHTDTQYF.

The CDR3 coding sequence is TGTGCCAGCAGTGAATCAGGCAGGGGGATTGGAAACACCATATATTTT. Translation gives CASSESGRGIGNTIYF. The rearrangement links TRBV25-1 to TRBJ1-3, with 7 bases that match TRBD1. Per the germline V gene, CDR1 is MGHDK and CDR2 is SYGVNS. The trim removed 1 base at V and 3 bases at J, leaving 6 bases unmatched. The CDR3 is made up of 16 amino acids. The full variable domain, with the rest looked up from reference TRBV25-1 and TRBJ1-3, is EADIYQTPRYLVIGTGKKITLECSQTMGHDKMYWYQQDPGMELHLIHYSYGVNSTEKGDLSSESTVSRIRTEHFPLTLESARPSHTSQYLCASSESGRGIGNTIYFGEGSWLTVV.

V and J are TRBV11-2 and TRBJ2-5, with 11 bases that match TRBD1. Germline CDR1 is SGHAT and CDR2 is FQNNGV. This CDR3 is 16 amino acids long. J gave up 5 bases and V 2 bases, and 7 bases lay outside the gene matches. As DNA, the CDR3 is TGTGCCAGCAGCTTAAATTACGGACAGGGGGCGGAGACCCAGTACTTC. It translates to CASSLNYGQGAETQYF.

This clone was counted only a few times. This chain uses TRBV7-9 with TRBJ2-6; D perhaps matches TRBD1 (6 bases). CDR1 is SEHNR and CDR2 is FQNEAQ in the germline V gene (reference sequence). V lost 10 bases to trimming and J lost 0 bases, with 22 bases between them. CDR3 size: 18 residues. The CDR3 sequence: CATHHITGFVSGANVLTF. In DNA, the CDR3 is TGTGCCACCCACCACATCACAGGGTTCGTCTCTGGGGCCAACGTCCTGACTTTC.

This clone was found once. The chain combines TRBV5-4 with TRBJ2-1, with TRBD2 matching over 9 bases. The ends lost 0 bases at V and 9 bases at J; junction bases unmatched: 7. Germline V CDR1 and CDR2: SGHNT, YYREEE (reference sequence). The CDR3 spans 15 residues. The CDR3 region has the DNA TGTGCCAGCAGCTTGGTGGGTAGCGGGAGTGCTGAGCAGTTCTTC. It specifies CASSLVGSGSAEQFF.

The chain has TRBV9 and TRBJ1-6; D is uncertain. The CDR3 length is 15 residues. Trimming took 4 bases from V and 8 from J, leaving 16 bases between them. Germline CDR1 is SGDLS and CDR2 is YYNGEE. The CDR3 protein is CASSRTGEPDSPLHF. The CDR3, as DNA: TGTGCCAGCAGCAGGACGGGAGAGCCGGATTCACCCCTCCACTTT.

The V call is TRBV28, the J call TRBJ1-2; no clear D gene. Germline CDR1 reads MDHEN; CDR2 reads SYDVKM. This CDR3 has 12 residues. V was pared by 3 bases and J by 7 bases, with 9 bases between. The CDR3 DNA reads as TGTGCCAGCAGTTTCCGGGTGGGTGGCTACACCTTC. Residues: CASSFRVGGYTF.

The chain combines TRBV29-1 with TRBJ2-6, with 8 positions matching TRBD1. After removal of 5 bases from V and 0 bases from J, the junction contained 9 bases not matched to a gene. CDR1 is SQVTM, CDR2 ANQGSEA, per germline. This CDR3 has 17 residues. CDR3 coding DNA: TGCAGCGTTCACGCCGGGACAGGAAACTCTGGGGCCAACGTCCTGACTTTC. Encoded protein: CSVHAGTGNSGANVLTF.

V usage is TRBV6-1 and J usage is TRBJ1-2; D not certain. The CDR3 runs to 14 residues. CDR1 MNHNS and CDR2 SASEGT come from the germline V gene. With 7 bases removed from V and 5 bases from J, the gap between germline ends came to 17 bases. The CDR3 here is CASIGREELYGYTF. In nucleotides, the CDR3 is TGTGCCAGCATAGGAAGAGAGGAACTATATGGCTACACCTTC.